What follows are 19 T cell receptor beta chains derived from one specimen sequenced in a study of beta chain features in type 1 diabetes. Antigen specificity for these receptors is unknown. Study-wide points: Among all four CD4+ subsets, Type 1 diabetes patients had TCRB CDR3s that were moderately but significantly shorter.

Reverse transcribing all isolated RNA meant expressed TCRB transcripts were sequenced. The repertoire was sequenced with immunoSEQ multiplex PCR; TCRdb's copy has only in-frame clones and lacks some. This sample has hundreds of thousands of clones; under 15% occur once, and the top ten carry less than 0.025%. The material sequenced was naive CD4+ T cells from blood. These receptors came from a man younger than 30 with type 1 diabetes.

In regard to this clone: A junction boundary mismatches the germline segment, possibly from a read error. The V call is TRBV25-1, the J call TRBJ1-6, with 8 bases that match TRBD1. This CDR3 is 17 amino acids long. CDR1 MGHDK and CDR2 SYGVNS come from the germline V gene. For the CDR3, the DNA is TGTGCCAGCAATGAATCGGGGCGACAGGGGAAGGGATCACCCCTCCACTTT. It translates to CASNESGRQGKGSPLHF.

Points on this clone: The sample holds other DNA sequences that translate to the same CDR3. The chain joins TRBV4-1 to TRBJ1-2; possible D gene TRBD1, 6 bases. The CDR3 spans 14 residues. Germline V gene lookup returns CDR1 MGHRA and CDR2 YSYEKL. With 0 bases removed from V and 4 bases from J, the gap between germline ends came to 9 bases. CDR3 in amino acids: CASSQEQGGYGYTF. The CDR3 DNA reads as TGCGCCAGCAGCCAAGAACAGGGAGGCTATGGCTACACCTTC.

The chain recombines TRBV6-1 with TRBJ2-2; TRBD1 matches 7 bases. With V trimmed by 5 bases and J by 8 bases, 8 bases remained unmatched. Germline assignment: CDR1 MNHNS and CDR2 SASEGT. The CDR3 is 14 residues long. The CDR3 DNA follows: TGTGCCAGCAGTCCTAACAGGGGCGGAGGGGAGCTGTTTTTT. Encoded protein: CASSPNRGGGELFF.

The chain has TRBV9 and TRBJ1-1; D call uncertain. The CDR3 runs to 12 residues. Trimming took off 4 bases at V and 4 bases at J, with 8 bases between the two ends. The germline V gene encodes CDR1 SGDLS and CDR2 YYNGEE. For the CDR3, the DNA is TGTGCCAGCAGCCCCCCTAGCACTGAAGCTTTCTTT. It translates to CASSPPSTEAFF.

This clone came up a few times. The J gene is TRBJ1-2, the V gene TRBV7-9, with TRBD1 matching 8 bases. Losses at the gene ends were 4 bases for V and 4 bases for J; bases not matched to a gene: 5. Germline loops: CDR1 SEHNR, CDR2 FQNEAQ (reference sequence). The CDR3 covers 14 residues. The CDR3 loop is CASSSPGGSYGYTF. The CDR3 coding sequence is TGTGCCAGCAGCTCCCCAGGGGGCAGCTATGGCTACACCTTC.

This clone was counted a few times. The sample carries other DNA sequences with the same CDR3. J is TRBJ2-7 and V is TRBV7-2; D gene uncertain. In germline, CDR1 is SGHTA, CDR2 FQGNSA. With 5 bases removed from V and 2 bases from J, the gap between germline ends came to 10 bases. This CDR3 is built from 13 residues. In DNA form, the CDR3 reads TGTGCCAGCAGCCCCGGAAGGGCCTACGAGCAGTACTTC. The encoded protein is CASSPGRAYEQYF.

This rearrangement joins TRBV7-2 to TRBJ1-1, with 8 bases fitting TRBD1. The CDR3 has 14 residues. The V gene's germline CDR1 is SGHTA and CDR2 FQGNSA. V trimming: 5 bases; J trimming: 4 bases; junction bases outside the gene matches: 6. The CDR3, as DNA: TGTGCCAGCAGCCCCCGGACAGGGATCACTGAAGCTTTCTTT. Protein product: CASSPRTGITEAFF. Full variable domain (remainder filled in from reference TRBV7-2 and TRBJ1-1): GAGVSQSPSNKVTEKGKDVELRCDPISGHTALYWYRQSLGQGLEFLIYFQGNSAPDKSGLPSDRFSAERTGGSVSTLTIQRTQQEDSAVYLCASSPRTGITEAFFGQGTRLTVV.

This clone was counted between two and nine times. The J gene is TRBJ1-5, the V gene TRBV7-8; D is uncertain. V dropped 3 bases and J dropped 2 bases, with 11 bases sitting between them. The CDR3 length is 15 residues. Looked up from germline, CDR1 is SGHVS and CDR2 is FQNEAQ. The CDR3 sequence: CASSFSVGGNQPQHF. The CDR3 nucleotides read TGTGCCAGCAGCTTCTCAGTTGGTGGCAATCAGCCCCAGCATTTT. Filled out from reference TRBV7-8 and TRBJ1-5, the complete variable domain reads GAGVSQSPRYKVAKRGQDVALRCDPISGHVSLFWYQQALGQGPEFLTYFQNEAQLDKSGLPSDRFFAERPEGSVSTLKIQRTQQEDSAVYLCASSFSVGGNQPQHFGDGTRLSIL.

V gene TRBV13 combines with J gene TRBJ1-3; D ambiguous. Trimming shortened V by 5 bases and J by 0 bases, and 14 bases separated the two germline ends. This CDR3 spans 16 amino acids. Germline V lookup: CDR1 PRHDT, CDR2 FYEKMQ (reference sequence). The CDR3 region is CASSLTGPLSGNTIYF. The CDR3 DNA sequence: TGTGCCAGCAGCCTCACGGGCCCACTCTCTGGAAACACCATATATTTT.

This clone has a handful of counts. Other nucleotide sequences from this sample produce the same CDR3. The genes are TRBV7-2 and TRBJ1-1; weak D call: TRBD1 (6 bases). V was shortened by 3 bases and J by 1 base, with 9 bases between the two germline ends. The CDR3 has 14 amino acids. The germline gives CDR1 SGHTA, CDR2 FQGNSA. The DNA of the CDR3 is TGTGCCAGCAGCTTCGGGGGGGCGAACACTGAAGCTTTCTTT. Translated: CASSFGGANTEAFF.

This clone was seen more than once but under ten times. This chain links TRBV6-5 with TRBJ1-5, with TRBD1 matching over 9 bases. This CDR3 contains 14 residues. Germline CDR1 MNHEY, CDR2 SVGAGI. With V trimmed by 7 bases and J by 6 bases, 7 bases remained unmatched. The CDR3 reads CASNKQGAGQPQHF. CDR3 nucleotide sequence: TGTGCCAGCAATAAACAGGGGGCAGGTCAGCCCCAGCATTTT.

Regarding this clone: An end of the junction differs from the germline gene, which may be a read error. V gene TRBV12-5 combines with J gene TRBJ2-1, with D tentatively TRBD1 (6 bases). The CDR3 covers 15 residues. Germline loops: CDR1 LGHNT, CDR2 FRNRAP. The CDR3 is CASCLGDIQYNEQFF. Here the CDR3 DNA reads TGTGCTAGTTGTTTAGGGGACATACAGTACAATGAGCAGTTCTTC.

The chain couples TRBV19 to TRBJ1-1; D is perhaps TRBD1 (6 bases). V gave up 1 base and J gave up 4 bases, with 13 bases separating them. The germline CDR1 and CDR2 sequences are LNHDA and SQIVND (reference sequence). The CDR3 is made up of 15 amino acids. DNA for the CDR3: TGTGCCAGTAGTATAGGACTCACAGGGTCCACTGAAGCTTTCTTT. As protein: CASSIGLTGSTEAFF. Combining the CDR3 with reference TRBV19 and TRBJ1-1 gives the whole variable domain DGGITQSPKYLFRKEGQNVTLSCEQNLNHDAMYWYRQDPGQGLRLIYYSQIVNDFQKGDIAEGYSVSREKKESFPLTVTSAQKNPTAFYLCASSIGLTGSTEAFFGQGTRLTVV.

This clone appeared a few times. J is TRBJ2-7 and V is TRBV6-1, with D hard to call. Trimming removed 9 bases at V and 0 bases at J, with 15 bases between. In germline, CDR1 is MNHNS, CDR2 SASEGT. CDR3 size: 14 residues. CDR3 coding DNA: TGTGCCAGGGGATCAGCTGCTGGCTCCTACGAGCAGTACTTC. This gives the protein CARGSAAGSYEQYF.

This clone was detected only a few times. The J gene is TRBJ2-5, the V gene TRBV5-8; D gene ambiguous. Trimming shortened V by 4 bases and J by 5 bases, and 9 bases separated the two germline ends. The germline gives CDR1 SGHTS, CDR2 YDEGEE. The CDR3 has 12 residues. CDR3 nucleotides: TGTGCCAGCAGCCTCTTTGGGGAGACCCAGTACTTC. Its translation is CASSLFGETQYF.

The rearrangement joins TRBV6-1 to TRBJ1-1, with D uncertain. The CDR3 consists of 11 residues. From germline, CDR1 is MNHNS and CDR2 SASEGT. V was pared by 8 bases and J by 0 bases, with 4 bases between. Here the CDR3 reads CASVMNTEAFF. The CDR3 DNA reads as TGTGCCAGCGTGATGAACACTGAAGCTTTCTTT.

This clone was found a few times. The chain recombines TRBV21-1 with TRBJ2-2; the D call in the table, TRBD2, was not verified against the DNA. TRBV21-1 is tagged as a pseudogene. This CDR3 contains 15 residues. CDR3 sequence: CASSIPLLYTGELFF. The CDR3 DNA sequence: TGTGCCAGCAGCATCCCATTACTATACACCGGGGAGCTGTTTTTT.

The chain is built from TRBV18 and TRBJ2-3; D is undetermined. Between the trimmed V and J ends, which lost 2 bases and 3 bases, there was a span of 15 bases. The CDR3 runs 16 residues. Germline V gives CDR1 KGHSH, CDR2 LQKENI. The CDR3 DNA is TGTGCCAGCTCACCAACGGGTACCCGGGCTACAGATACGCAGTATTTT. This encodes CASSPTGTRATDTQYF.

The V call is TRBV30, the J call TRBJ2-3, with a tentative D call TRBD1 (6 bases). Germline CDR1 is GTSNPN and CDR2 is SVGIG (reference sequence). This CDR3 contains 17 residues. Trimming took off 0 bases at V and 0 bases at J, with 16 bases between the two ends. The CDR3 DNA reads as TGTGCCTGGAGTGTAACCAGGACAGTTCCAAGCACAGATACGCAGTATTTT. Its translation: CAWSVTRTVPSTDTQYF.